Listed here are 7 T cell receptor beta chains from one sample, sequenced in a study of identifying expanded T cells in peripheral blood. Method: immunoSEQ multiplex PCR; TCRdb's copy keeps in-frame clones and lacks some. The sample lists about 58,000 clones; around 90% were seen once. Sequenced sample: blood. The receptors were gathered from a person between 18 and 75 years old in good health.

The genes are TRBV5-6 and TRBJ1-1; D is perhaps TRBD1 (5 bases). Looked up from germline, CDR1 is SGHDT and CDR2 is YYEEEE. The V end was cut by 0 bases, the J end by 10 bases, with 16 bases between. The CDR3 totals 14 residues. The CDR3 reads CASSLDPGTQGAFF. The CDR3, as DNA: TGTGCCAGCAGCTTGGATCCGGGGACCCAAGGAGCTTTCTTT.

The CDR3 protein is CASSSLGQGANAFF. The CDR3, as DNA: TGTGCCAGCAGTTCCCTTGGACAGGGGGCTAATGCTTTCTTT. This sequence joins TRBV28 and TRBJ1-1, with 11 bases aligning to TRBD1. Germline V gives CDR1 MDHEN, CDR2 SYDVKM. V lost 4 bases and J lost 11; bases outside the gene matches: 9. The CDR3 spans 14 residues.

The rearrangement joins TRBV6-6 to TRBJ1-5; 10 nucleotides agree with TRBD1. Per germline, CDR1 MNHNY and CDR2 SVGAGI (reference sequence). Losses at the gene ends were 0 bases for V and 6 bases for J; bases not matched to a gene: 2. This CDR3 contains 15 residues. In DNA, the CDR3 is TGTGCCAGCAGTTACTCCCGGGACAGGGGTCAGCCCCAGCATTTT. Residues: CASSYSRDRGQPQHF.

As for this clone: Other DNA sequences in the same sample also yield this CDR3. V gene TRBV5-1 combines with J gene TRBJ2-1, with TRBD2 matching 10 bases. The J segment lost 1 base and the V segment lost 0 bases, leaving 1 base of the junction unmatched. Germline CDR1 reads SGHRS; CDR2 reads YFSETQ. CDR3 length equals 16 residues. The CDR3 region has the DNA TGCGCCAGCAGCTTGGCAGCGGGAGGGTCCTACAATGAGCAGTTCTTC. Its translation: CASSLAAGGSYNEQFF.

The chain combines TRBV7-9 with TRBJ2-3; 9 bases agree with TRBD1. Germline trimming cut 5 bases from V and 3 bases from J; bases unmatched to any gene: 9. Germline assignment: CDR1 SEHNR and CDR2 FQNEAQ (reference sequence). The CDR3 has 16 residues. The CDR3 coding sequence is TGTGCCAGCAGCGCATCAACAGGGGGCTGGACAGATACGCAGTATTTT. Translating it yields CASSASTGGWTDTQYF.

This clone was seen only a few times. The CDR3 nucleotides read TGTGCCAGTAGTATGGCCGGGACAACCTACGAGCAGTACTTC. The encoded protein is CASSMAGTTYEQYF. The chain links TRBV19 to TRBJ2-7; tentatively, D is TRBD1 (6 bases). Germline CDR1 reads LNHDA; CDR2 reads SQIVND (reference sequence). The V gene lost 3 bases and the J gene lost 2 bases, with 11 bases spanning the gap. This CDR3 is built from 14 residues.

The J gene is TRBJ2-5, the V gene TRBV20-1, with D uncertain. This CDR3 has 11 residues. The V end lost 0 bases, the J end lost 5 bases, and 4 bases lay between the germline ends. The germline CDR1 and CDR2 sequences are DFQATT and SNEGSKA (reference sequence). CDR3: CSARDVETQYF. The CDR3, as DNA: TGCAGTGCTAGAGATGTGGAGACCCAGTACTTC.